This TCR beta chain was recovered during a study of immune evolution from preneoplasia to lung adenocarcinoma. Findings and caveats of the study: Later-stage lesions seemingly showed higher T cell density and diversity than normal lung. Top clone frequencies peaked in normal lung, apparently declining through invasive adenocarcinoma. Highest clonality occurred in KRAS-mutant, not EGFR-mutant or double wild-type, nodules.

The V gene lost 2 bases and the J gene lost 3 bases, with 11 bases spanning the gap. Germline values: CDR1 MNHNY, CDR2 SVGAGI (reference sequence). This CDR3 is built from 15 residues. About this clone: Antigen unknown.

The repertoire was sequenced with immunoSEQ multiplex PCR; TCRdb's copy has only in-frame clones and lacks some. The table includes over 30,000 clones, 74% detected once. Resections took place in Japan or China from about 2014 to 2017. The chain uses TRBV6-6 and TRBJ1-5; D gene unclear. The sample taken for sequencing was FFPE invasive lung adenocarcinoma tissue. This receptor was identified in a person aged 60 to 70 with lung adenocarcinoma. CDR3 sequence: CASSYGRQNNQPQHF. CDR3 bases: TGTGCCAGCAGTTACGGTAGGCAGAACAATCAGCCCCAGCATTTT.